This is a list of T cell receptor beta chains from one sample in a study of blood T cell repertoires in COVID-19. TCRdb's table, derived via immunoSEQ multiplex PCR, lists solely in-frame clones and lacks some. The sample lists tens of thousands of clones, 75% to 85% occurring once. Material: peripheral blood. The receptors shown here come from a human donor in a cohort sampled during active COVID-19. CDR3s include the opening cysteine and the closing phenylalanine or tryptophan. A D gene is named only where the DNA matches it firmly. The size field is filled for only some rows; it gives once, few, many or a size class.

>.|TRBV28|TRBJ1-2|.
TGTGCCAGCAGCCCACCTGCGGGGGGCCCCTATGGCTACACCTTC
CASSPPAGGPYGYTF
>.|TRBV12-3/TRBV12-4|TRBJ1-5|.
TGTGCCAGCAGTTTACAGGGTAATCAGCCCCAGCATTTT
CASSLQGNQPQHF
>.|TRBV28|TRBJ2-4|.
TGTGCCAGCAGTCCGTTGGTGCTATTTCGAGCCAAAAACATTCAGTACTTC
CASSPLVLFRAKNIQYF
>TRBD1|TRBV6-6|TRBJ1-5|once
TGTGCCAGCAGTTTAGCCGACAGGGCGCTACGTCAGCCCCAGCATTTT
CASSLADRALRQPQHF
>.|TRBV12-3/TRBV12-4|TRBJ2-5|few
TGTGCCAGCAGTTTCGACAGAGAGACCCAGTACTTC
CASSFDRETQYF
>.|TRBV7-2|TRBJ1-5|.
TGTGCCAGCAGCTTAGAAGCCTGGGCGAATCAGCCCCAGCATTTT
CASSLEAWANQPQHF
>.|TRBV3-1/TRBV3-2|TRBJ1-5|.
TGTGCCAGCAGCCAAGGTACCGGACACTATAGCAATCAGCCCCAGCATTTT
CASSQGTGHYSNQPQHF
>.|TRBV19|TRBJ2-7|.
TGTGCCAGTAGTATAAGTCATGGGGAGACCTACGAGCAGTACTTC
CASSISHGETYEQYF
>TRBD1|TRBV4-2|TRBJ2-7|.
TGTGCCAGCAGCCAAGATCAAGGGACAGGGTCCTACGAGCAGTACTTC
CASSQDQGTGSYEQYF
>TRBD1|TRBV5-6|TRBJ2-3|.
TGTGCCAGCAGCCTCACGCTAGGACAGGGAACTAATACGCAGTATTTT
CASSLTLGQGTNTQYF
>.|TRBV21-1|TRBJ2-1|.
TGTGCCAGCGGAAAGGGTGGGGCCAGAGAATACAATGAGCAGTTCTTC
CASGKGGAREYNEQFF
>TRBD1|TRBV10-3|TRBJ1-5|.
TGTGCCATCAGTGGGGACCAGGGGGTACAGCCCCAGCATTTT
CAISGDQGVQPQHF
>TRBD1|TRBV6-5|TRBJ2-7|.
TGTGCCAGCGAGCGGGACAGGGCATTCGAGCAGTACTTC
CASERDRAFEQYF
>TRBD2|TRBV3-1/TRBV3-2|TRBJ2-7|.
TGTGCCAGCAGCCAGTTAGCGGGGACCTACGAGCAGTACTTC
CASSQLAGTYEQYF
>TRBD2|TRBV7-3|TRBJ2-5|.
TGTGCCAGCAGTTCCCAAGCGGGAGGATATGGGACCCAGTACTTC
CASSSQAGGYGTQYF
>.|TRBV19|TRBJ1-2|.
TGTGCCAGTAGTAGGCAGACTAACTATGGCTACACCTTC
CASSRQTNYGYTF
>.|TRBV2|TRBJ1-5|.
TGTGCCAGCAGTGCTTTTACAGGAAATAGCAATCAGCCCCAGCATTTT
CASSAFTGNSNQPQHF
>TRBD2|TRBV4-1|TRBJ2-3|.
TGCGCCAGCAGCCACCCCTCTAGCGGGAGGGTCACAGATACGCAGTATTTT
CASSHPSSGRVTDTQYF
>TRBD1|TRBV4-1|TRBJ2-3|.
TGCGCCAGCAGCCAGCCGGGAAGTCCCGGGACAGGGAAGTATTTT
CASSQPGSPGTGKYF
>.|TRBV28|TRBJ2-1|.
TGTGCCAGCAGTCCGCCAGCCAGGGTAAATGAGCAGTTCTTC
CASSPPARVNEQFF
>.|TRBV28|TRBJ1-5|.
TGTGCCAGCAGGGGGCAGGCGCAGCCCCAGCATTTT
CASRGQAQPQHF
>.|TRBV7-5|TRBJ1-5|.
TGTGCCAGAAGCTTAGAGTCCGGGACAGGGCCTTGTTATAGCAATCAGCCCCAGCATTTT
CARSLESGTGPCYSNQPQHF
>TRBD2|TRBV5-4|TRBJ2-1|.
TGTGCCAGCAGCTACGCCGGGACTACAGACAATGAGCAGTTCTTC
CASSYAGTTDNEQFF
>.|TRBV9|TRBJ2-7|.
TGTGCCAGCAGCGGAGGGTCCGTATCCCTCGAGCAGTACTTC
CASSGGSVSLEQYF
>.|TRBV5-6|TRBJ2-5|.
TGTGCCAGCAGCTTGGCCTACAGCCAAGAGACCCAGTACTTC
CASSLAYSQETQYF